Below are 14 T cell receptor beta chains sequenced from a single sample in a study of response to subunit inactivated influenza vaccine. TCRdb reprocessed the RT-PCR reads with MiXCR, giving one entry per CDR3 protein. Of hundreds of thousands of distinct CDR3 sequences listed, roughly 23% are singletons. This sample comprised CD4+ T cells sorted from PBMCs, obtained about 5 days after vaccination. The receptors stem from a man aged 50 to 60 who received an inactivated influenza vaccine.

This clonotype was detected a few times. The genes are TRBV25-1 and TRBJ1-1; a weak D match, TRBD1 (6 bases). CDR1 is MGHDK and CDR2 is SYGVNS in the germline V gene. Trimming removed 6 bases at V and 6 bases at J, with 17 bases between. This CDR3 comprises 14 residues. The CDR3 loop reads CASSQNRDTAEAFF. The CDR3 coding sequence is TGTGCCAGCAGCCAAAATCGGGACACCGCTGAAGCTTTCTTT. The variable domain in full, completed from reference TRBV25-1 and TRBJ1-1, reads EADIYQTPRYLVIGTGKKITLECSQTMGHDKMYWYQQDPGMELHLIHYSYGVNSTEKGDLSSESTVSRIRTEHFPLTLESARPSHTSQYLCASSQNRDTAEAFFGQGTRLTVV.

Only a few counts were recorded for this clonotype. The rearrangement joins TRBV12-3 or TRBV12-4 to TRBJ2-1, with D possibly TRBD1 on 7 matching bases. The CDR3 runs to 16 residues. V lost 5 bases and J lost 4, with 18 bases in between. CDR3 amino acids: CASSPGGLILYNEQFF. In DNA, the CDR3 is TGTGCCAGCAGTCCAGGGGGGCTAATCCTTTACAATGAGCAGTTCTTC.

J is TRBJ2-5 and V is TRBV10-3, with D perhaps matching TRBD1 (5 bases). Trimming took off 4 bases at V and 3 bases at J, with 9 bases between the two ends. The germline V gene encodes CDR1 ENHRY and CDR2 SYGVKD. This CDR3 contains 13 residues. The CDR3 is CAISGQPKETQYF. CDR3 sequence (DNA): TGTGCCATCAGTGGACAGCCTAAAGAGACCCAGTACTTC.

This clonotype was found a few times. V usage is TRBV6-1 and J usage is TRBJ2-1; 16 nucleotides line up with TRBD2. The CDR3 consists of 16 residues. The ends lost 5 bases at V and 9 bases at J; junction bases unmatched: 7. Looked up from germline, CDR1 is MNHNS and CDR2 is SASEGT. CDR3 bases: TGTGCCAGCAGTACCGGGACTAGCGGGAGGGGGGGTGAGCAGTTCTTC. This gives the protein CASSTGTSGRGGEQFF.

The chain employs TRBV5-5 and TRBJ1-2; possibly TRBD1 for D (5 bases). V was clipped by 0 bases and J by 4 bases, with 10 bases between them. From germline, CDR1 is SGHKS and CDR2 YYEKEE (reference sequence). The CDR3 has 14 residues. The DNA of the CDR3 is TGTGCCAGCAGCTTGGGAGCAGGGAGCTATGGCTACACCTTC. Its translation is CASSLGAGSYGYTF.

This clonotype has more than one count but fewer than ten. CDR3 protein: CAIRLGSGIADEQYF. The CDR3 nucleotides are TGTGCCATCAGACTAGGAAGCGGGATTGCCGACGAGCAGTACTTC. The chain has TRBV10-3 and TRBJ2-7, with TRBD2 identical over 7 bases. This CDR3 is built from 15 residues. The V and J ends lost 6 bases and 5 bases, in that order; junction bases with no gene match: 13. Germline V gene sequence: CDR1 ENHRY, CDR2 SYGVKD.

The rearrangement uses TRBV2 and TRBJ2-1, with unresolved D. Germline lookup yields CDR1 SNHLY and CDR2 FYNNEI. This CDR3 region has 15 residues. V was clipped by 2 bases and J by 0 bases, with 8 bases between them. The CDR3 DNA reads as TGTGCCAGCAGTGAATTGGCGGTCTCCTACAATGAGCAGTTCTTC. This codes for CASSELAVSYNEQFF.

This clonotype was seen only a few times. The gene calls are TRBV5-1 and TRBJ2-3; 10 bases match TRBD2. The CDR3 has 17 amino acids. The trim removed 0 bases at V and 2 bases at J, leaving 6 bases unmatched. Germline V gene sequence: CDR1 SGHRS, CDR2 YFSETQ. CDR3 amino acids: CASSLVGSGRITDTQYF. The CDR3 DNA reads TGCGCCAGCAGCTTGGTCGGTAGCGGGAGGATCACAGATACGCAGTATTTT.

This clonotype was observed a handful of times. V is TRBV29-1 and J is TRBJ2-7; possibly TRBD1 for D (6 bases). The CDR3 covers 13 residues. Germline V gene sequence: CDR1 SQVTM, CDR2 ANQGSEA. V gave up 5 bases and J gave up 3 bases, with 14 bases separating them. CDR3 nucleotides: TGCAGCGTTCGTGGGGGCCCCCTCTACGAGCAGTACTTC. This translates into CSVRGGPLYEQYF.

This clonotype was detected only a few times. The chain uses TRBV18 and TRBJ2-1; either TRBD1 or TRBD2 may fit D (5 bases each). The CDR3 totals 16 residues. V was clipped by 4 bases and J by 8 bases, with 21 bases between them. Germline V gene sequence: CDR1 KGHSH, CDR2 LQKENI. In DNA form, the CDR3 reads TGTGCCAGCTCACGTCCCGGGACCCCGCCCAGGGATGAGCAGTTCTTC. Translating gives CASSRPGTPPRDEQFF.

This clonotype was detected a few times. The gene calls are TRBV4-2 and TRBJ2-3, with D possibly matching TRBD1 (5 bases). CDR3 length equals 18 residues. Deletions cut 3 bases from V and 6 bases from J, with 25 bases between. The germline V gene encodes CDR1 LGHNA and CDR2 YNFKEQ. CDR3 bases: TGTGCCAGCAGCCAGGGGTTAGATCAAGAGTTAGCAGGGGATACGCAGTATTTT. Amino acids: CASSQGLDQELAGDTQYF.

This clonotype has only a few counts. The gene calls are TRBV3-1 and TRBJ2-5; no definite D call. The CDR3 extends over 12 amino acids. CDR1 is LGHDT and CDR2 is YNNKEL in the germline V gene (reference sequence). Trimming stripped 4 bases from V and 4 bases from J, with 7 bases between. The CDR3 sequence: CASSRLIETQYF. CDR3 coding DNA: TGTGCCAGCAGCCGCTTAATAGAGACCCAGTACTTC.

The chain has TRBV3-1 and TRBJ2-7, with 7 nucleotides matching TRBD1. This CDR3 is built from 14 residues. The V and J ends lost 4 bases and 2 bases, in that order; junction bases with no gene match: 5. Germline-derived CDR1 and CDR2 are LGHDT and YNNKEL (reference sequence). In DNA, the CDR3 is TGTGCCAGCAGCCCACAGGGGAACACCTACGAGCAGTACTTC. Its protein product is CASSPQGNTYEQYF.

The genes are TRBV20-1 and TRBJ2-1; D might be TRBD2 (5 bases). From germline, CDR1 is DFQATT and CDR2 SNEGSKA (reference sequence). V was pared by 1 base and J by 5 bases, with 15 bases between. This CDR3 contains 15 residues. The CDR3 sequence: CSARGSTRVHNEQFF. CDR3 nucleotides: TGCAGTGCTAGAGGATCCACGAGGGTCCACAATGAGCAGTTCTTC.